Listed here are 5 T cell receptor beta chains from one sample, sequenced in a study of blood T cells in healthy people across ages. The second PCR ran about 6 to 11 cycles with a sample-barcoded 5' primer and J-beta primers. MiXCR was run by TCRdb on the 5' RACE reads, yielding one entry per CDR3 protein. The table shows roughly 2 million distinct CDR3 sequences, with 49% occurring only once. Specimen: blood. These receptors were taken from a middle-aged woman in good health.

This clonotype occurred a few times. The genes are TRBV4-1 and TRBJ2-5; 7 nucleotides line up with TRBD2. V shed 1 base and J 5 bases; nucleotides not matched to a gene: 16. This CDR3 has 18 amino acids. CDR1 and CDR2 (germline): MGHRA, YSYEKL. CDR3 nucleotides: TGCGCCAGCAGCCAAGGATATACTACTAGCAGGGAGGGTGAGACCCAGTACTTC. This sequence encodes CASSQGYTTSREGETQYF.

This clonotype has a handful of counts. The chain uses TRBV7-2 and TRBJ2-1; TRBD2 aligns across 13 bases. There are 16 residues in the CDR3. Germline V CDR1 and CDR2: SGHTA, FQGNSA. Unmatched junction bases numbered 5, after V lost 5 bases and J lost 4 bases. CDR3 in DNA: TGTGCCAGCAGCCTGACTAGCGGGGGGCGTTACAATGAGCAGTTCTTC. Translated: CASSLTSGGRYNEQFF.

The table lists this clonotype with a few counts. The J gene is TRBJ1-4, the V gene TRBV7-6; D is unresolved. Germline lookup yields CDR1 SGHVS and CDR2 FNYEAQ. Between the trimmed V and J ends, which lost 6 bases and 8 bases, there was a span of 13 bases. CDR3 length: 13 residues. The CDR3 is CASSYQEWEKLFF. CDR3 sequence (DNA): TGTGCCAGCAGTTATCAAGAATGGGAAAAACTGTTTTTT. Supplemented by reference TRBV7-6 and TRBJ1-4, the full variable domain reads GAGVSQSPRYKVTKRGQDVALRCDPISGHVSLYWYRQALGQGPEFLTYFNYEAQQDKSGLPNDRFSAERPEGSISTLTIQRTEQRDSAMYRCASSYQEWEKLFFGSGTQLSVL.

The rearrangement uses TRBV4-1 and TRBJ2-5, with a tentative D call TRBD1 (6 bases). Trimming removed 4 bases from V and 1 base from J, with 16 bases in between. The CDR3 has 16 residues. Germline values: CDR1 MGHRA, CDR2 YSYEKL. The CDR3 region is CASSPTTGTFQETQYF. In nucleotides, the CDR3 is TGCGCCAGCAGCCCGACGACAGGTACCTTCCAAGAGACCCAGTACTTC.

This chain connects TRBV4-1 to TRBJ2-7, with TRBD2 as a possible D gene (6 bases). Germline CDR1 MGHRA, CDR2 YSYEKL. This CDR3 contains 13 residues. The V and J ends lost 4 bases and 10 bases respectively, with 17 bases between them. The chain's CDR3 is CASSPGTGEAQYF. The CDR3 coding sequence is TGCGCCAGCAGCCCCGGGACGGGAGAGGCCCAGTACTTC.